The rows below give T cell receptor beta chains drawn from one sample of a study of cytomegalovirus exposure and HLA in healthy donors. Assay used: immunoSEQ multiplex PCR; TCRdb lists only in-frame clones, some missing. The sample yields about 86,000 clones, around 79% seen once. Sequenced input: PBMCs. The receptor source for this set is a woman in her thirties or forties in good health and CMV-seropositive. Both conserved end residues are part of each CDR3. Fields, in order: V gene, clone size, D gene, J gene, CDR3 DNA, CDR3 protein. A D gene is named only where the DNA matches it firmly. Rows may omit the clone size; those that give it use once, few, many or a size class.

v_gene: TRBV7-2; abundance: .; d_gene: TRBD1; j_gene: TRBJ1-4; CDR3nt: TGTGCCAGCAGCTTGGGATTTGGACAGGGATTTGAAAAACTGTTTTTT; CDR3aa: CASSLGFGQGFEKLFF
v_gene: TRBV15; abundance: .; d_gene: .; j_gene: TRBJ2-5; CDR3nt: TGTGCCACCAGCAGAGAAGGGGGTACCGGCGAGACCCAGTACTTC; CDR3aa: CATSREGGTGETQYF
v_gene: TRBV7-6; abundance: .; d_gene: .; j_gene: TRBJ1-2; CDR3nt: TGTGCCAGCAGCCCAGGGATATTAAACTATGGCTACACCTTC; CDR3aa: CASSPGILNYGYTF
v_gene: TRBV19; abundance: .; d_gene: .; j_gene: TRBJ1-5; CDR3nt: TGTGCCAGTAAACAGGGAGGGGATCAGCCCCAGCATTTT; CDR3aa: CASKQGGDQPQHF
v_gene: TRBV7-9; abundance: .; d_gene: .; j_gene: TRBJ2-2; CDR3nt: TGTGCCAGCAGCTTAGTGGCAGGGGCCGGGGAGCTGTTTTTT; CDR3aa: CASSLVAGAGELFF
v_gene: TRBV5-1; abundance: .; d_gene: .; j_gene: TRBJ1-1; CDR3nt: TGCGCCAGCAGCCAACAGTTGAACACTGAAGCTTTCTTT; CDR3aa: CASSQQLNTEAFF
v_gene: TRBV25-1; abundance: .; d_gene: .; j_gene: TRBJ1-1; CDR3nt: TGTGCCAGCAGTGGAACGGTCACAGGGAACACTGAAGCTTTCTTT; CDR3aa: CASSGTVTGNTEAFF
v_gene: TRBV28; abundance: .; d_gene: TRBD1; j_gene: TRBJ2-1; CDR3nt: TGTGCCAGCAGTTTAAGGCGGACAGGTGGGAATGAGCAGTTCTTC; CDR3aa: CASSLRRTGGNEQFF
v_gene: TRBV7-8; abundance: .; d_gene: .; j_gene: TRBJ1-1; CDR3nt: TGTGCCAGCAGCCTCGGACAGAGGAACACTGAAGCTTTCTTT; CDR3aa: CASSLGQRNTEAFF
v_gene: TRBV27; abundance: once; d_gene: TRBD1; j_gene: TRBJ2-4; CDR3nt: TGTGCCAGTTCGAGGACAGGGGGTAAAAACATTCAGTACTTC; CDR3aa: CASSRTGGKNIQYF
v_gene: TRBV19; abundance: .; d_gene: .; j_gene: TRBJ2-7; CDR3nt: TGTGCCAGTAGTAGTGGACAGACTTCAACCTACGAGCAGTACTTC; CDR3aa: CASSSGQTSTYEQYF
v_gene: TRBV7-8; abundance: .; d_gene: .; j_gene: TRBJ2-5; CDR3nt: TGTGCCAGCATACCAACTGAACCGCGAACTTTCCAAGAGACCCAGTACTTC; CDR3aa: CASIPTEPRTFQETQYF